This TCR beta chain comes out of a study of cytomegalovirus exposure and HLA in healthy donors. Turning to the study itself: Ancestry clustering placed roughly four fifths of approximately 420 genotyped donors in the Caucasian-associated cluster.

General study results and limits: The authors listed 150 to 200 TCR beta chains as cytomegalovirus-associated. Researchers reported in a later analysis that common viral pathogens appeared linked to several top clusters.

Regarding this clone: Its antigen is currently unknown.

This PCR relied on a set of 60 Vbeta primers and 13 Jbeta primers. The assay was immunoSEQ multiplex PCR, and TCRdb's table has in-frame clones only and misses some. The sample includes 180,000 or so clones, approximately 81% of them seen just once. V shed 4 bases and J shed 0 bases, with 9 bases lying between them. The CDR3 has 14 residues. Germline V gives CDR1 SGHVS, CDR2 FQNEAQ. The receptor was isolated from a woman between 50 and 59 years old in good health and CMV-seronegative. Material for sequencing was PBMCs. J is TRBJ2-5 and V is TRBV7-8; D gene unclear. Written as DNA, the CDR3 is TGTGCCAGCAGCTCCCGTGCGAACCAAGAGACCCAGTACTTC. Translating gives CASSSRANQETQYF.